This TCR beta chain emerged from a study of blood T cell repertoires in COVID-19. Germline V gene data show CDR1 as WSHSY and CDR2 as SAAADI. The CDR3 runs 15 residues. The V and J ends lost 3 bases and 2 bases, in that order; junction bases with no gene match: 4. Clones were read by immunoSEQ multiplex PCR, and TCRdb kept only the in-frame ones, dropping some. The sample yields roughly 200,000 clones, approximately 86% seen once. Participants came from about 24 US areas, aged about 18 to 100 years. Participants reported their clinical history, and cohort assignment relied on those reports. This TCR came from a woman in her twenties or thirties who had been exposed to COVID-19. Sequenced input: PBMCs or T cells enriched from blood (not recorded which). The rearrangement uses TRBV10-2 and TRBJ2-7; 10 nucleotides align to TRBD1. This chain's CDR3 is CASSELGQGAYEQYF. The CDR3 DNA reads as TGCGCCAGCAGTGAATTAGGACAGGGGGCCTACGAGCAGTACTTC.